This T cell receptor beta chain was identified during a study of shared clonotypes between healthy human individuals. Study conclusions and caveats: Blood was the sole source, and tissue repertoires probably differ.

Regarding this clone: Its antigen is not identified.

CDR3 size: 13 residues. CDR1 and CDR2 (germline): MNHEY, SVGAGI. V lost 7 bases, J lost 0 bases, and 3 bases stayed unmatched. Profiling relied on immunoSEQ multiplex PCR, and the TCRdb table lists in-frame clones only, not all of them. The repertoire holds some 1 million clones, with 65% to 80% as singletons. The CD4+ fraction was divided into a CD45RA+ naive subset and a CD45RA-negative memory subset. The V gene is TRBV6-5, the J gene TRBJ2-7; 7 nucleotides agree with TRBD1. Sequences were obtained from memory CD4+ T cells sorted from blood. Subset reported: CD45RA-negative fraction. This TCR was recovered from a man younger than 35 in good health. CDR3 DNA: TGTGCCAGCAAGGACAGGCGCTCCTACGAGCAGTACTTC. Its translation: CASKDRRSYEQYF.